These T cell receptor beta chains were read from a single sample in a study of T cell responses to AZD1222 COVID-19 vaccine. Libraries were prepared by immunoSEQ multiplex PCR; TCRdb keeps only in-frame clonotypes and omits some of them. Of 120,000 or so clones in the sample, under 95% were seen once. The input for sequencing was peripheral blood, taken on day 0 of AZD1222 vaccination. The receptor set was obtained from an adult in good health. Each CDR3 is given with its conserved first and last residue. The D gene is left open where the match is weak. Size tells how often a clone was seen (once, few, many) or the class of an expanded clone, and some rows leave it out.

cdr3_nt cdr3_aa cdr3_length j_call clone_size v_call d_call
TGTGCCAGCAGCTTACGGGGCACAGATACGCAGTATTTT CASSLRGTDTQYF 13 TRBJ2-3 - TRBV11-3 -
TGTGCCAGCAGAAGGACAGATTATAATTCACCCCTCCACTTT CASRRTDYNSPLHF 14 TRBJ1-6 - TRBV28 -
TGCGCCAGCAGCTTGGTGGGGAAAAGGACTAATGAGCAGTTCTTC CASSLVGKRTNEQFF 15 TRBJ2-1 - TRBV5-1 -
TGTGCCAGCAGTTACCCAGGGTCGGGTTCACCCCTCCACTTT CASSYPGSGSPLHF 14 TRBJ1-6 few TRBV6-5 -
TGTGCCAGTAGTATACCCGGGGGCGGTGATGAAAAACTGTTTTTT CASSIPGGGDEKLFF 15 TRBJ1-4 - TRBV19 -
TGTGCCAGCAGCGCGAAGATCGGGACTGGAGTACTTAGCAATCAGCCCCAGCATTTT CASSAKIGTGVLSNQPQHF 19 TRBJ1-5 - TRBV28 -
TGTGCCAGCAGCCCCCTCCGGGGCCATACGCAGTATTTT CASSPLRGHTQYF 13 TRBJ2-3 - TRBV3-1/TRBV3-2 -
TGTGCCAGCAGTGAAGGAGACTCGAACTATGGCTACACCTTC CASSEGDSNYGYTF 14 TRBJ1-2 - TRBV2 -
TGTGCTAGCAGCCCCCCGGGAAAACAAGAGACCCAGTACTTC CASSPPGKQETQYF 14 TRBJ2-5 - TRBV7-7 -
TGCAGCGTTGCGGGGGTGGGTGAAAAACTGTTTTTT CSVAGVGEKLFF 12 TRBJ1-4 - TRBV29-1 -
TGTGCCAGCAGCTTACCCCAGCGGAACACTGAAGCTTTCTTT CASSLPQRNTEAFF 14 TRBJ1-1 few TRBV7-9 -
TGTGCCAGCAGCTTGGGAGGGAACACTGAAGCTTTCTTT CASSLGGNTEAFF 13 TRBJ1-1 - TRBV11-2 -
TGTGCCAGCAGCTCGGGACTAGCGACAGATACGCAGTATTTT CASSSGLATDTQYF 14 TRBJ2-3 - TRBV14 TRBD2
TGTGCCAGCAGCCCCGTTGTTGGGTCACCCCTCCACTTT CASSPVVGSPLHF 13 TRBJ1-6 - TRBV7-2 -
TGTGCCAGCAGCTTACTCCGGACTGGGAGCTCCTACAATGAGCAGTTCTTC CASSLLRTGSSYNEQFF 17 TRBJ2-1 - TRBV7-3 -
TGTGCCAGCAGCATAGGGGGCCCCCAGAACACCATATATTTT CASSIGGPQNTIYF 14 TRBJ1-3 - TRBV6-6 TRBD1
TGTGCCAGCAGTTTCAGGGGAGGCAATCAGCCCCAGCATTTT CASSFRGGNQPQHF 14 TRBJ1-5 - TRBV28 -
TGTGCCATCAGCGATCAGGACAGCTTAGTATACAATGAGCAGTTCTTC CAISDQDSLVYNEQFF 16 TRBJ2-1 - TRBV10-3 -
TGCAGCGTGACGACAGTCTCCTACGAGCAGTACTTC CSVTTVSYEQYF 12 TRBJ2-7 - TRBV29-1 -
TGTGCCAGCAGCCCCTTGGAGGAAAAACTGTTTTTT CASSPLEEKLFF 12 TRBJ1-4 - TRBV5-5 -
TGTGCCAGCACGAGGGGGTCTAATGAAAAACTGTTTTTT CASTRGSNEKLFF 13 TRBJ1-4 - TRBV6-5 -
TGCGCCAGCAGCCAAGATCTTGGACAGGGCGGTCAGCCCCAGCATTTT CASSQDLGQGGQPQHF 16 TRBJ1-5 - TRBV4-1 TRBD1
TGTGCCAGCAGCGAGGGAGGGCCCGGCGTCTATGGCTACACCTTC CASSEGGPGVYGYTF 15 TRBJ1-2 - TRBV9 -
TGTGCCAGCACCTCAACAGGGGCCCCTAACTACGAGCAGTACTTC CASTSTGAPNYEQYF 15 TRBJ2-7 - TRBV28 TRBD1